The 5 T cell receptor beta chains below all came from one sample that was sequenced in a study of PD-1 blockade in classical Hodgkin lymphoma. Time point in this sample: newly diagnosed, previously untreated cHL patient sample. The data were produced by immunoSEQ multiplex PCR, yet TCRdb's version contains in-frame clones alone and is incomplete. The table shows 20,000 to 25,000 clones, with around 94% occurring only once. Sequencing used peripheral blood mononuclear cells (PBMCs). The receptors were gathered from a human donor with classical Hodgkin lymphoma.

The chain employs TRBV6-5 and TRBJ2-1; 8 bases are a match to TRBD2. Unmatched junction bases numbered 6, after V lost 3 bases and J lost 8 bases. This CDR3 is built from 14 residues. The germline CDR1 and CDR2 sequences are MNHEY and SVGAGI. The CDR3 protein is CASSYGGGFYEQFF. DNA for the CDR3: TGTGCCAGCAGTTATGGCGGGGGGTTCTATGAGCAGTTCTTC.

The chain recombines TRBV19 with TRBJ1-5, with D perhaps matching TRBD1 (5 bases). Trimming took off 3 bases at V and 7 bases at J, with 10 bases between the two ends. The CDR3 sequence is 13 residues long. The germline gives CDR1 LNHDA, CDR2 SQIVND (reference sequence). CDR3 protein: CASSIQEGQPQHF. The CDR3 DNA follows: TGTGCCAGTAGTATCCAGGAGGGGCAGCCCCAGCATTTT.

The chain uses TRBV6-1 and TRBJ1-3; the match to TRBD1 covers 7 bases. From germline, CDR1 is MNHNS and CDR2 SASEGT. V shed 4 bases and J 0 bases; nucleotides not matched to a gene: 6. The CDR3 contains 16 residues. CDR3 sequence (DNA): TGTGCCAGCAGTGCTACAGGGGTGATCTCTGGAAACACCATATATTTT. Translation: CASSATGVISGNTIYF.

The chain uses TRBV11-3 and TRBJ1-1, with 7 bases lining up with TRBD1. CDR1 is SGHNT and CDR2 is YENEEA in the germline V gene. V lost 4 bases, J lost 7 bases, and 6 bases stayed unmatched. The CDR3 spans 13 residues. The CDR3 here is CASSSSYRGEAFF. CDR3 coding DNA: TGTGCCAGCAGCTCCTCGTACAGGGGTGAAGCTTTCTTT.

The chain links TRBV19 to TRBJ2-3, with 8 bases aligning to TRBD2. Looked up from germline, CDR1 is LNHDA and CDR2 is SQIVND (reference sequence). V shed 7 bases and J 1 base; nucleotides not matched to a gene: 13. This CDR3 spans 17 amino acids. The CDR3 DNA reads TGTGCCAGTACCCCCAGGCTCGAAGCGGGGGGCACAGATACGCAGTATTTT. It specifies CASTPRLEAGGTDTQYF.